This TCR beta chain was observed in a study of T cell changes during pregnancy in multiple sclerosis. Sequenced by immunoSEQ multiplex PCR; TCRdb stores in-frame clones only, minus some. The table lists 55,000 to 75,000 clones, under 95% of them singletons, with about 3% in the top ten. This clone was picked up one time. The length of the CDR3 is 13 residues. V lost 2 bases and J 2 bases, leaving 5 bases between the germline ends. Germline-derived CDR1 and CDR2 are SGHRS and YFSETQ. Sequenced here: CD8+ T cells from peripheral blood mononuclear cells, sampled in the second trimester of pregnancy. This chain connects TRBV5-1 to TRBJ2-1; no clear D gene. This TCR came from a female donor with multiple sclerosis, enrolled in a pregnancy study. The chain's CDR3 is CASSLSPYNEQFF. For the CDR3, the DNA is TGCGCCAGCAGCTTAAGCCCCTACAATGAGCAGTTCTTC. The full variable domain, completed using reference TRBV5-1 and TRBJ2-1, is KAGVTQTPRYLIKTRGQQVTLSCSPISGHRSVSWYQQTPGQGLQFLFEYFSETQRNKGNFPGRFSGRQFSNSRSEMNVSTLELGDSALYLCASSLSPYNEQFFGPGTRLTVL.